These T cell receptor beta chains were read from a single sample in a study of graft-versus-host responses after intestinal transplantation. Data came from immunoSEQ multiplex PCR; TCRdb stores just in-frame clones and leaves some out. The sample lists about 100,000 clones, approximately 84% occurring once. Their cognate antigens are unknown. The specimen comprised unstimulated CD4+ T cells sorted from spleen or lymph node cells, sampled before transplant. These receptors were taken from a human donor who was the organ donor for an intestinal transplant. Both conserved end residues are trimmed from each CDR3.

V gene	J gene	CDR3 protein
TRBV5-1	TRBJ2-3	ASSLGGYPDTQY
TRBV9	TRBJ1-5	ASSVGTANQPQH
TRBV28	TRBJ2-3	ASSLTSGTRDTQY
TRBV6-1	TRBJ2-2	ASSEASGGAGELF
TRBV6-1	TRBJ1-6	ASRAVQGAWSPLH
TRBV2	TRBJ1-2	ASRVQSYGYT
TRBV5-4	TRBJ1-1	ASSLVLGNTEAF
TRBV30	TRBJ1-5	AWSGTGGFSQPQH
TRBV10-3	TRBJ1-1	AIKGEGMEAF
TRBV30	TRBJ2-7	AWSVGTEIYEQY
TRBV19	TRBJ2-1	ASSMEDRGYNEQF
TRBV29-1	TRBJ2-7	SVQGGGYEQY
TRBV5-1	TRBJ2-3	ASSLAGMTPTDTQY
TRBV7-9	TRBJ2-2	ASSATTIANTGELF
TRBV28	TRBJ1-2	ASSLVQLYGYT
TRBV5-4	TRBJ2-3	ASSLEGRSTDTQY
TRBV6-1	TRBJ2-7	ASSASSDPTYEQY
TRBV28	TRBJ1-4	ASSLPYSGTGGNEKLF
TRBV20-1	TRBJ2-3	SVSWGDTQY
TRBV10-3	TRBJ2-2	ASSTGGNTGELF
TRBV5-6	TRBJ1-3	ASSLAFLGSGNTIY
TRBV5-1	TRBJ2-1	ASSLGFSGSLAGPYNEQF
TRBV30	TRBJ2-7	AWSSWTESSYEQY
TRBV20-1	TRBJ2-7	SASTSRKY